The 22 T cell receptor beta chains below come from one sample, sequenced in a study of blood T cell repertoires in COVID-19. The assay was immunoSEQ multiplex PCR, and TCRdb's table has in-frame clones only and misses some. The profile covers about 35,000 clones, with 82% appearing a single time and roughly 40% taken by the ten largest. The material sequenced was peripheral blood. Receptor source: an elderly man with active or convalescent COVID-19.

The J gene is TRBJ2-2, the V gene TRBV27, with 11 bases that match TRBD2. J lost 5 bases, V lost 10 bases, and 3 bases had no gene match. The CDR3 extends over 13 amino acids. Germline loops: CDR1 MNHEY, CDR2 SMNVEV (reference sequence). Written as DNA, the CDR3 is TGTGCCACCCTAGCGGGAGGTACCGGGGAGCTGTTTTTT. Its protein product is CATLAGGTGELFF.

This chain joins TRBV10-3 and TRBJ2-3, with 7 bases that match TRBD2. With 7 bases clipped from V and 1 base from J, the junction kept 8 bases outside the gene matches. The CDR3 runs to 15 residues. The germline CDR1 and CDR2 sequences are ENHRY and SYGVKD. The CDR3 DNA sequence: TGTGCCATCACTGGCGGGGCGGGAGGCACAGATACGCAGTATTTT. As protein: CAITGGAGGTDTQYF.

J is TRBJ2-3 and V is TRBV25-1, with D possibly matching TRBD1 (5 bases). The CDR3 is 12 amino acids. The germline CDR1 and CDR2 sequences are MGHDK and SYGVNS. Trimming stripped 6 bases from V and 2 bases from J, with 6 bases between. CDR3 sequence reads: CASRGPTDTQYF. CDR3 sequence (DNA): TGTGCCAGCAGGGGGCCCACAGATACGCAGTATTTT.

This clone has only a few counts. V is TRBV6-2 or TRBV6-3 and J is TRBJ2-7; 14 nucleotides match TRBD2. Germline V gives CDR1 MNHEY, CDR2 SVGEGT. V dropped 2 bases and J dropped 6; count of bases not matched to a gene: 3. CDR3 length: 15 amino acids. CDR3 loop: CASSYQTSGRAEQYF. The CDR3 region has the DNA TGTGCCAGCAGTTACCAGACTAGCGGGAGGGCCGAGCAGTACTTC.

The CDR3 loop is CASSERGPGNTIYF. The CDR3 DNA reads as TGTGCCAGCAGTGAAAGGGGGCCTGGAAACACCATATATTTT. The rearrangement uses TRBV25-1 and TRBJ1-3, with TRBD1 matching 7 bases. The germline V gene has CDR1 MGHDK and CDR2 SYGVNS. The CDR3 contains 14 residues. The V gene end was trimmed by 2 bases and the J gene end by 2 bases; junction bases not matched to a gene: 0.

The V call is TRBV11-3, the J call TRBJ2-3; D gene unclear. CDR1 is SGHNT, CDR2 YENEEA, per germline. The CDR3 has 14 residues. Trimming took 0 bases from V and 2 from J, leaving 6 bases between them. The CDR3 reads CASSLDGYTDTQYF. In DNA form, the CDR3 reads TGTGCCAGCAGCTTAGACGGGTACACAGATACGCAGTATTTT.

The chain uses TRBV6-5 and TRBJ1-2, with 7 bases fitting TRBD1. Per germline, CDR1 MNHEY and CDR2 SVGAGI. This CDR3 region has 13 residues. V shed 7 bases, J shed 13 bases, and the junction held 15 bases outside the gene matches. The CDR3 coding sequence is TGTGCCAGCATCTCAAAGGTGACAGGGCGGGCCACCTTC. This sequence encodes CASISKVTGRATF.

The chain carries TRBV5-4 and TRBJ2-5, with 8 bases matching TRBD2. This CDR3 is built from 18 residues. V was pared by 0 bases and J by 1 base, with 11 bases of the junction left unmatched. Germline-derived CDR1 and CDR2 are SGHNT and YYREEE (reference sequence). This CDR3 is CASSLGGLGREGQETQYF. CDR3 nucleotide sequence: TGTGCCAGCAGCTTGGGGGGGCTAGGACGGGAGGGCCAAGAGACCCAGTACTTC.

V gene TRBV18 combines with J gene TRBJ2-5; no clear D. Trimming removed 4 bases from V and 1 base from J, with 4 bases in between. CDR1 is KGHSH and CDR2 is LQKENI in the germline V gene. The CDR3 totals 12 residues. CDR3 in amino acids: CASSQLQETQYF. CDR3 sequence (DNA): TGTGCCAGCTCACAACTCCAAGAGACCCAGTACTTC.

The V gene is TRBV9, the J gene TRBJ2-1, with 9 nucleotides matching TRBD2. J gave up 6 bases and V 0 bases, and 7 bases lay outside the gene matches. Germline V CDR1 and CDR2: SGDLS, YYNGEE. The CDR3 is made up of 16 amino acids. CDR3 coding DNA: TGTGCCAGCAGCGTAGTATGGGCTAGCGGGGTCAATGAGCAGTTCTTC. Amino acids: CASSVVWASGVNEQFF.

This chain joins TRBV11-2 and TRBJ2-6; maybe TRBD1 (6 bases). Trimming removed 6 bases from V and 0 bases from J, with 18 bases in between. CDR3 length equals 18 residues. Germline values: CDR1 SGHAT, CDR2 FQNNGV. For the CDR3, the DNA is TGTGCCAGCAGACATTACAGGACAGACCCCTCTGGGGCCAACGTCCTGACTTTC. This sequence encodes CASRHYRTDPSGANVLTF.

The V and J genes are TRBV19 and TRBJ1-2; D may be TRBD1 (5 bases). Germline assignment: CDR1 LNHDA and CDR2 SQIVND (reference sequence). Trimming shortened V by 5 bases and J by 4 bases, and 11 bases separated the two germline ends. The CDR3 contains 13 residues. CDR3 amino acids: CASSQDTFYGYTF. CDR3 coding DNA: TGTGCCAGTAGTCAGGACACTTTCTATGGCTACACCTTC.

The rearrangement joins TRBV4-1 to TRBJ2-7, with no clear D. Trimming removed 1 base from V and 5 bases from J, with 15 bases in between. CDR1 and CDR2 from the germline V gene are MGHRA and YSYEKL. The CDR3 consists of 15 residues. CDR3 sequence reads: CASSQANPGRDEQYF. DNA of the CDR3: TGCGCCAGCAGCCAAGCCAACCCTGGTCGGGACGAGCAGTACTTC.

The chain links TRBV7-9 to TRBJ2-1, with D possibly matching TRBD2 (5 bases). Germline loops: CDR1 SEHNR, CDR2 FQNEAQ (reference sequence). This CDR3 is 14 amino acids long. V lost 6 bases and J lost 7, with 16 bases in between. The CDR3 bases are TGTGCCAGCAGAGGGCCGTCGAGAGGGAATGAGCAGTTCTTC. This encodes CASRGPSRGNEQFF.

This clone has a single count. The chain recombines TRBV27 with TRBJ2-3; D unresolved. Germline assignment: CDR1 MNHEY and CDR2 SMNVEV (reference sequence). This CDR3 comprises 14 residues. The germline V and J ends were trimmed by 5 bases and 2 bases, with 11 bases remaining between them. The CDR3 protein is CASSPWRLTDTQYF. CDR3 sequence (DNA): TGTGCCAGCAGTCCTTGGCGGCTCACAGATACGCAGTATTTT.

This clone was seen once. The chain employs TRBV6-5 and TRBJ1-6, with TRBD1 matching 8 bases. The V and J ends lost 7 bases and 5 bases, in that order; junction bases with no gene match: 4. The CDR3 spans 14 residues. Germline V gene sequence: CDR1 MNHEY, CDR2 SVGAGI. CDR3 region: CASTPDRDNSPLHF. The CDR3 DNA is TGTGCCAGCACCCCGGACAGGGATAATTCACCCCTCCACTTT.

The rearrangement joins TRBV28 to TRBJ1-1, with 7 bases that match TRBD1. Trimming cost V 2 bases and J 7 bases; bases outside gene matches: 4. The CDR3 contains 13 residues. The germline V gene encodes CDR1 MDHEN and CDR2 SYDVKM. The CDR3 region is CASSLATGLEAFF. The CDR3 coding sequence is TGTGCCAGCAGTTTAGCGACAGGGCTTGAAGCTTTCTTT.

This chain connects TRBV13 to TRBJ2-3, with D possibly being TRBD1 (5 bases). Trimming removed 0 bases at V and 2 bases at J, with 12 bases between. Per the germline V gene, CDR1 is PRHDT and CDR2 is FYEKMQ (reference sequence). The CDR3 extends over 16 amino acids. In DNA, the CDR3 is TGTGCCAGCAGCTTAGGGCTAGGGGCTATCACAGATACGCAGTATTTT. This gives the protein CASSLGLGAITDTQYF.

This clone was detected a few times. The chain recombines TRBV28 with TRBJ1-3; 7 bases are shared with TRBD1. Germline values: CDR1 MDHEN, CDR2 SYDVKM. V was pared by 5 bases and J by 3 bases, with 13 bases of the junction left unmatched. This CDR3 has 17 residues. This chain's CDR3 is CASSTLTRGLSGNTIYF. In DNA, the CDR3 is TGTGCCAGCAGTACCCTGACCAGGGGGTTAAGTGGAAACACCATATATTTT. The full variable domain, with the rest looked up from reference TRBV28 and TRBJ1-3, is DVKVTQSSRYLVKRTGEKVFLECVQDMDHENMFWYRQDPGLGLRLIYFSYDVKMKEKGDIPEGYSVSREKKERFSLILESASTNQTSMYLCASSTLTRGLSGNTIYFGEGSWLTVV.

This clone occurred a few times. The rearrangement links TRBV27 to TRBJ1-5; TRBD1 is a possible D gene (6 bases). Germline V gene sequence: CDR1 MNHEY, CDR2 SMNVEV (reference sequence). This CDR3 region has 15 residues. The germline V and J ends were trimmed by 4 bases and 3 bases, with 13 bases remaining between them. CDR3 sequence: CASSSNRAYNQPQHF. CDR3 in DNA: TGTGCCAGCAGTTCCAACAGGGCCTACAATCAGCCCCAGCATTTT.

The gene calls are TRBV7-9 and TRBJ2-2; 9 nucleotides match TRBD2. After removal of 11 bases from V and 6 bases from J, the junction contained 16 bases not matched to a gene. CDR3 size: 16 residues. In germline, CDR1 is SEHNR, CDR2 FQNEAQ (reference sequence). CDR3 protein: CAGRRSAGGGPGELFF. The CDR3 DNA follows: TGTGCCGGACGGAGATCAGCGGGAGGCGGTCCCGGGGAGCTGTTTTTT.

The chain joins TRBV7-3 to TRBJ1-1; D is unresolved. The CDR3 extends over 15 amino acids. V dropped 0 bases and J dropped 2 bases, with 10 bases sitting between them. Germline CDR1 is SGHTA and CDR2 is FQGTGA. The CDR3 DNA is TGTGCCAGCAGCTTAACGAGGGTAAGCAACACTGAAGCTTTCTTT. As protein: CASSLTRVSNTEAFF.